This is a list of T cell receptor beta chains from one sample in a study of PD-L1 blockade in urothelial cancer. Assay: immunoSEQ multiplex PCR; the TCRdb copy retains only in-frame clones and omits some. The sample includes under 70,000 clones, about 90% of them seen just once. This specimen consisted of PBMCs, obtained around atezolizumab (anti-PD-L1) treatment. Receptor source: a man aged 55 to 69 with urothelial cancer. CDR3s include the opening cysteine and the closing phenylalanine or tryptophan. The D gene is left open where the match is weak. A row's size may be missing; if present it is once, few, many or a size class.

v_gene	d_gene	j_gene	abundance	CDR3aa	CDR3nt
TRBV7-3	-	TRBJ2-7	-	CASSLKDTLEQYF	TGTGCCAGCAGCTTAAAGGACACCCTGGAGCAGTACTTC
TRBV2	-	TRBJ1-6	-	CASSDLVPRSPLHF	TGTGCCAGCAGTGATCTAGTACCGCGTTCACCCCTCCACTTT
TRBV5-4	TRBD1	TRBJ2-7	-	CASSPPLRTGFPTEQYF	TGTGCCAGCAGCCCACCCCTCCGGACAGGTTTCCCTACCGAGCAGTACTTC
TRBV19	-	TRBJ1-2	-	CASSIRTANYGYTF	TGTGCCAGTAGTATTAGGACAGCTAACTATGGCTACACCTTC
TRBV5-1	TRBD1	TRBJ2-5	-	CASSFGGQNQETQYF	TGCGCCAGCAGCTTTGGGGGACAGAACCAAGAGACCCAGTACTTC
TRBV5-1	TRBD1	TRBJ2-3	-	CASSRYGTGEGGTDTQYF	TGCGCCAGCAGCCGTTATGGGACAGGGGAAGGTGGCACAGATACGCAGTATTTT
TRBV5-1	TRBD2	TRBJ2-1	-	CASSLPSGNEQFF	TGCGCCAGCAGCTTGCCTAGCGGTAATGAGCAGTTCTTC
TRBV19	-	TRBJ1-5	-	CASSIVAGGWNQPQHF	TGTGCCAGTAGTATAGTTGCGGGGGGCTGGAATCAGCCCCAGCATTTT
TRBV30	TRBD2	TRBJ2-5	few	CAWSVPPGGVQETQYF	TGTGCCTGGAGTGTACCCCCCGGGGGGGTACAAGAGACCCAGTACTTC
TRBV4-1	-	TRBJ2-7	-	CASSPGGRGEGLRYEQYF	TGCGCCAGCAGCCCTGGAGGCCGAGGAGAGGGTTTACGTTACGAGCAGTACTTC
TRBV19	-	TRBJ1-1	-	CASTYINGDTEAFF	TGTGCCAGTACTTATATAAACGGGGACACTGAAGCTTTCTTT
TRBV6-1	TRBD1	TRBJ2-7	-	CASSPGGDYEQYF	TGTGCCAGCAGTCCAGGGGGAGACTACGAGCAGTACTTC
TRBV12-2	-	TRBJ1-2	-	CASRHRGGLNYGYTF	TGTGCAAGTCGCCACCGGGGGGGACTTAACTATGGCTACACCTTC
TRBV9	TRBD1	TRBJ2-7	-	CASSTTGTAYEQYF	TGTGCCAGCAGCACAACCGGGACAGCCTACGAGCAGTACTTC
TRBV28	TRBD1	TRBJ2-7	-	CASNGQGSYEQYF	TGTGCCAGCAACGGACAGGGGTCCTACGAGCAGTACTTC
TRBV28	TRBD1	TRBJ1-6	-	CASSIGTASPLHF	TGTGCCAGCAGTATAGGGACAGCATCACCCCTCCACTTT
TRBV2	TRBD2	TRBJ2-5	-	CASSELAGGQETQYF	TGTGCCAGCAGTGAACTAGCGGGGGGCCAAGAGACCCAGTACTTC
TRBV7-2	TRBD1	TRBJ1-4	-	CASSPYGRGRGKLFF	TGTGCCAGCAGCCCGTACGGAAGGGGGCGCGGGAAACTGTTTTTT
TRBV7-8	TRBD2	TRBJ2-1	-	CASSFVAGGPNEQFF	TGTGCCAGCAGCTTCGTAGCGGGGGGACCCAATGAGCAGTTCTTC
TRBV27	-	TRBJ2-1	once	CASSLRDPPGVQFF	TGTGCCAGCAGTTTACGAGACCCCCCCGGGGTGCAGTTCTTC
TRBV11-2	-	TRBJ1-1	-	CASSRGHENTEAFF	TGTGCCAGCAGCCGGGGACACGAGAACACTGAAGCTTTCTTT
TRBV5-1	-	TRBJ2-5	-	CASSLADGSSNYEYF	TGCGCCAGCAGCTTGGCGGACGGGAGTTCAAACTACGAGTACTTC
TRBV6-6	-	TRBJ2-7	-	CASSSQTGTPSEQYF	TGTGCCAGCAGTTCTCAGACCGGGACACCCTCCGAGCAGTACTTC
TRBV29-1	TRBD1	TRBJ1-2	-	CSAEALTGGAWYGYTF	TGCAGCGCCGAGGCGTTAACAGGGGGCGCCTGGTATGGCTACACCTTC
TRBV6-6	-	TRBJ2-7	-	CASRTDRHPSYEQYF	TGTGCCAGCAGAACGGACAGACACCCCTCCTACGAGCAGTACTTC
TRBV7-8	TRBD1	TRBJ2-7	-	CASSLTYLFGTDSYEQYF	TGTGCCAGCAGCTTAACGTACCTCTTTGGGACAGATTCCTACGAGCAGTACTTC
TRBV7-2	-	TRBJ2-7	-	CASSPQRGGPAYEQYF	TGTGCCAGCAGCCCGCAACGAGGAGGGCCTGCGTACGAGCAGTACTTC
TRBV5-1	-	TRBJ2-5	-	CASSLGTAEETQYF	TGCGCCAGCAGCTTGGGGACAGCCGAAGAGACCCAGTACTTC
TRBV6-4	-	TRBJ2-7	-	CASRSYEQYF	TGTGCCAGCAGGAGCTACGAGCAGTACTTC
TRBV7-2	TRBD1	TRBJ2-2	-	CASSLNRGTTGELFF	TGTGCCAGCAGCTTAAACAGGGGGACCACCGGGGAGCTGTTTTTT
TRBV4-3	-	TRBJ1-4	-	CASSQDRGPADEKLFF	TGCGCCAGCAGCCAAGATCGAGGTCCCGCGGATGAAAAACTGTTTTTT
TRBV28	-	TRBJ1-1	-	CASSSPREAFF	TGTGCCAGCAGTTCCCCTAGGGAAGCTTTCTTT
TRBV19	-	TRBJ2-2	-	CASSIFGGKNTGELFF	TGTGCCAGTAGTATATTTGGAGGGAAGAACACCGGGGAGCTGTTTTTT
TRBV27	TRBD2	TRBJ2-7	-	CASSTTSGSGPGEQYF	TGTGCCAGCAGTACCACTAGCGGGAGTGGACCGGGGGAGCAGTACTTC
TRBV5-1	-	TRBJ2-2	-	CASSPSGAGELFF	TGCGCCAGCAGCCCTTCAGGGGCCGGGGAGCTGTTTTTT
TRBV5-8	TRBD1	TRBJ2-3	-	CASSYGQESTDTQYF	TGTGCCAGCAGCTACGGACAGGAGAGCACAGATACGCAGTATTTT
TRBV19	TRBD1	TRBJ1-6	-	CASSIDRDRGLPLHF	TGTGCCAGTAGTATAGATCGGGACAGGGGGTTACCCCTCCACTTT
TRBV25-1	TRBD1	TRBJ1-2	-	CASSERTGVAGRGYTF	TGTGCCAGCAGTGAAAGGACAGGGGTAGCAGGTCGTGGCTACACCTTC
TRBV9	TRBD2	TRBJ2-3	-	CASSAYLAGATDTQYF	TGTGCCAGCAGCGCTTACCTAGCGGGGGCCACAGATACGCAGTATTTT
TRBV6-1	-	TRBJ1-1	-	CASSEVTGTNTEAFF	TGTGCCAGCAGTGAGGTGACAGGAACGAACACTGAAGCTTTCTTT
TRBV9	TRBD1	TRBJ1-2	once	CASSLGQGDWYGYTF	TGTGCCAGCAGCCTGGGACAGGGGGATTGGTATGGCTACACCTTC